A single sample is the source of the 14 T cell receptor beta chains below, sequenced in a study of cytotoxic CD8 clonotypes in ibrutinib-treated CLL. Data came from immunoSEQ multiplex PCR; TCRdb stores just in-frame clones and leaves some out. Of around 310,000 clones in the sample, around four fifths were seen once. The sample consisted of PBMCs, taken before ibrutinib treatment. These receptors all come from a human donor with chronic lymphocytic leukemia.

The genes are TRBV2 and TRBJ1-2; D not resolved. Germline V CDR1 and CDR2: SNHLY, FYNNEI. The CDR3 is made up of 11 amino acids. V was clipped by 6 bases and J by 8 bases, with 10 bases between them. Written as DNA, the CDR3 is TGTGCCAGCAGGAACAGAGGCGGCTACACCTTC. This codes for CASRNRGGYTF. Full variable domain (missing parts from reference TRBV2 and TRBJ1-2): EPEVTQTPSHQVTQMGQEVILRCVPISNHLYFYWYRQILGQKVEFLVSFYNNEISEKSEIFDDQFSVERPDGSNFTLKIRSTKLEDSAMYFCASRNRGGYTFGSGTRLTVV.

This chain connects TRBV5-5 to TRBJ1-2; TRBD1 agrees at 8 bases. The germline gives CDR1 SGHKS, CDR2 YYEKEE (reference sequence). Unmatched junction bases numbered 8, after V lost 3 bases and J lost 7 bases. The CDR3 spans 14 residues. The CDR3 coding sequence is TGTGCCAGCAGCTACCAACCGGGACAGGCTGGCTACACCTTC. Translating it yields CASSYQPGQAGYTF.

CDR3 protein: CASSLGTGGGGYTF. CDR3 DNA: TGTGCCAGCAGCTTGGGGACAGGGGGAGGTGGCTACACCTTC. This rearrangement joins TRBV7-6 to TRBJ1-2; TRBD1 aligns across 11 bases. The CDR3 loop spans 14 amino acids. Unmatched junction bases numbered 4, after V lost 3 bases and J lost 7 bases. The germline CDR1 and CDR2 sequences are SGHVS and FNYEAQ.

V gene TRBV5-4 combines with J gene TRBJ2-1; no definite D call. V lost 2 bases, J lost 1 base, and 7 bases lay in between. The CDR3 is made up of 14 amino acids. Germline loops: CDR1 SGHNT, CDR2 YYREEE (reference sequence). The CDR3 sequence is CASSLGLSYNEQFF. CDR3 DNA sequence: TGTGCCAGCAGCTTAGGTCTTTCCTACAATGAGCAGTTCTTC.

The CDR3 loop reads CASSPIGQAGGGYTF. For the CDR3, the DNA is TGCGCCAGCAGTCCTATTGGACAGGCCGGGGGTGGCTACACCTTC. The genes are TRBV5-1 and TRBJ1-2; 7 bases map to TRBD1. J was trimmed by 7 bases and V by 5 bases; bases with no gene match: 14. Germline V gives CDR1 SGHRS, CDR2 YFSETQ. This CDR3 comprises 15 residues.

This clone has a single count. The chain carries TRBV9 and TRBJ1-4; the match to TRBD1 covers 9 bases. The CDR3 runs 18 residues. Germline CDR1 reads SGDLS; CDR2 reads YYNGEE. Trimming cost V 0 bases and J 8 bases; bases outside gene matches: 14. The CDR3 DNA follows: TGTGCCAGCAGCGTAGGGCGACATACAGGGGGCGCGATCGAAAAACTGTTTTTT. This sequence encodes CASSVGRHTGGAIEKLFF.

The chain couples TRBV7-9 to TRBJ1-5; unclear D gene. This CDR3 spans 15 amino acids. Germline V CDR1 and CDR2: SEHNR, FQNEAQ (reference sequence). V dropped 3 bases and J dropped 9 bases, with 18 bases sitting between them. CDR3 sequence: CASSFGFEGIGPQHF. The CDR3 DNA is TGTGCCAGCAGCTTCGGTTTCGAGGGTATAGGGCCCCAGCATTTT.

The chain links TRBV5-1 to TRBJ1-1, with no clear D. Germline values: CDR1 SGHRS, CDR2 YFSETQ. Trimming pared 0 bases from V and 7 bases from J, leaving 13 bases between. The CDR3 consists of 14 residues. This CDR3 is CASSLGIGRDEAFF. The CDR3 DNA reads TGCGCCAGCAGCTTGGGTATCGGAAGGGATGAAGCTTTCTTT.

The V gene is TRBV10-3, the J gene TRBJ2-2; D is uncertain. The CDR3 has 18 amino acids. Germline-derived CDR1 and CDR2 are ENHRY and SYGVKD. The V end was cut by 4 bases, the J end by 4 bases, with 22 bases between. The CDR3 here is CAISARTGGTPSTGELFF. In DNA form, the CDR3 reads TGTGCCATCAGTGCCCGGACGGGCGGCACCCCGAGCACCGGGGAGCTGTTTTTT.

This chain links TRBV5-1 with TRBJ2-7; D remains unclear. The germline gives CDR1 SGHRS, CDR2 YFSETQ. V was cut by 0 bases and J by 6 bases, with 13 bases left in between. CDR3 length: 14 amino acids. The CDR3 DNA reads as TGCGCCAGCAGCTTGGAGGGTGGCACCCTCGAGCAGTACTTC. This sequence encodes CASSLEGGTLEQYF.

The rearrangement uses TRBV7-2 and TRBJ2-7; D ambiguous. This CDR3 comprises 14 residues. V was trimmed by 1 base and J by 2 bases, leaving 9 bases between them. Germline CDR1 reads SGHTA; CDR2 reads FQGNSA. CDR3 sequence reads: CASSLGGDTYEQYF. The DNA for the CDR3 is TGTGCCAGCAGCTTAGGAGGAGATACCTACGAGCAGTACTTC.

The CDR3 loop reads CASSFSRAGSYEQYF. Written as DNA, the CDR3 is TGTGCCAGCAGTTTTTCTAGGGCCGGGTCCTACGAGCAGTACTTC. The rearrangement uses TRBV28 and TRBJ2-7, with unresolved D. CDR1 and CDR2 (germline): MDHEN, SYDVKM. This CDR3 region has 15 residues. Trimming cost V 3 bases and J 1 base, with 13 bases left between them.

The chain links TRBV4-2 to TRBJ2-5; D gene ambiguous. The V end was cut by 0 bases, the J end by 4 bases, with 9 bases between. This CDR3 comprises 14 residues. CDR1 and CDR2 (germline): LGHNA, YNFKEQ. In DNA, the CDR3 is TGTGCCAGCAGCCAAGATCTTTTGGCAGAGACCCAGTACTTC. Its protein is CASSQDLLAETQYF.

The DNA for the CDR3 is TGTGCCAGCAGCGTAGACCCCCTCGGACTAGTCCGGGAGCTGTTTTTT. It specifies CASSVDPLGLVRELFF. The J gene is TRBJ2-2, the V gene TRBV9; the match to TRBD2 covers 7 bases. The CDR3 consists of 16 residues. Germline V gives CDR1 SGDLS, CDR2 YYNGEE. V shed 0 bases and J 9 bases; nucleotides not matched to a gene: 11.